This T cell receptor beta chain was profiled in a study of CD8 T cells in Susac syndrome. With random hexamers, roughly 0.5 to 1 ug RNA was reverse transcribed. Multiplex PCR with immunoSEQ amplified the TCR beta CDR3 across 54 Vbeta and 13 Jbeta. MiXCR, run by TCRdb on the immunoSEQ multiplex PCR reads, gives a single entry per CDR3 protein. Of around 170,000 distinct CDR3 sequences listed, under 95% are singletons. Healthy donors served as the controls. They were matched for age and sex. Negative isolation yielded CD4+ and CD8+ T cells, and FACS enriched TEMRA cells. This CDR3 is 14 amino acids long. Per the germline V gene, CDR1 is MGHDK and CDR2 is SYGVNS. J lost 8 bases, V lost 5 bases, and 8 bases had no gene match.

The TCR originated in a human donor in good health. The V and J genes are TRBV25-1 and TRBJ2-1; 8 positions match TRBD1. Sequenced input: CD4+ T cells from PBMCs. The CDR3 DNA follows: TGTGCCAGCAGTAACCGGGACAGGTTCGATGAGCAGTTCTTC. This gives the protein CASSNRDRFDEQFF.